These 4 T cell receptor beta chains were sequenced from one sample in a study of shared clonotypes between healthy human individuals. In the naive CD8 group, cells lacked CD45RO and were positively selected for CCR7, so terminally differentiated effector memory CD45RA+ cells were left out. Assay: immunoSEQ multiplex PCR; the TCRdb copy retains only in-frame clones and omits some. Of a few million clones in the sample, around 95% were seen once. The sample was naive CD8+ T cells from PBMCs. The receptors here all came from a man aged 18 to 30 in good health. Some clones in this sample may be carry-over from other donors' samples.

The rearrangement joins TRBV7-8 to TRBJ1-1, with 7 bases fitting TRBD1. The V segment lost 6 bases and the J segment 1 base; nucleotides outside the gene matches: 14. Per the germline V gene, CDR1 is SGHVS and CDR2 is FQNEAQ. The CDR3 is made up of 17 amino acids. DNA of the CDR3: TGTGCCAGCAGACTTACAGGGGAGACTCTTCGGAACACTGAAGCTTTCTTT. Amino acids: CASRLTGETLRNTEAFF.

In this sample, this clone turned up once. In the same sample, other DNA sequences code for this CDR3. The CDR3, as DNA: TGTGCCAGCAGCCCGACAGGGAACTATGGCTACACCTTC. Protein: CASSPTGNYGYTF. The chain is built from TRBV6-1 and TRBJ1-2; TRBD1 agrees at 7 bases. The CDR3 has 13 amino acids. CDR1 is MNHNS, CDR2 SASEGT, per germline. V shed 6 bases and J 2 bases; nucleotides not matched to a gene: 3.

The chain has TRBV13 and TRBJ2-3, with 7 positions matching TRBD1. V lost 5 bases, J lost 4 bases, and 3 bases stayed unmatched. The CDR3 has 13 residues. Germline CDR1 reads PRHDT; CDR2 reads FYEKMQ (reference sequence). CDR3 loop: CASSHRGPDTQYF. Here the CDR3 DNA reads TGTGCCAGCAGCCACAGGGGCCCAGATACGCAGTATTTT. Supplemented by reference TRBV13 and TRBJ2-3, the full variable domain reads AAGVIQSPRHLIKEKRETATLKCYPIPRHDTVYWYQQGPGQDPQFLISFYEKMQSDKGSIPDRFSAQQFSDYHSELNMSSLELGDSALYFCASSHRGPDTQYFGPGTRLTVL.

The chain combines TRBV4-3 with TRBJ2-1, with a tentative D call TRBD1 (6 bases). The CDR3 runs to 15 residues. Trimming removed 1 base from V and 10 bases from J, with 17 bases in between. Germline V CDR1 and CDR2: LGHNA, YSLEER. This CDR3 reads CASSQGSRDIKEQFF. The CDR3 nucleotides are TGCGCCAGCAGCCAAGGCAGCCGGGACATCAAGGAGCAGTTCTTC.